The 17 T cell receptor beta chains reported below all come from one sample, sequenced in a study of blood T cell repertoires in COVID-19. The repertoire was sequenced with immunoSEQ multiplex PCR; TCRdb's copy has only in-frame clones and lacks some. Of roughly 180,000 clones detected, about four fifths appear once; the ten largest clones hold roughly 7.1%. The sample comprised peripheral blood. Receptors were obtained from a human donor in a cohort sampled during active COVID-19.

As concerns this clone: The same CDR3 can be traced to other DNA sequences in this sample. The chain joins TRBV6-5 to TRBJ2-7; 7 bases are shared with TRBD1. Germline V lookup: CDR1 MNHEY, CDR2 SVGAGI. After removal of 2 bases from V and 2 bases from J, the junction contained 3 bases not matched to a gene. This CDR3 comprises 14 residues. CDR3 in DNA: TGTGCCAGCAGTTACCGGACAGGAGCCTACGAGCAGTACTTC. This sequence encodes CASSYRTGAYEQYF.

V is TRBV9 and J is TRBJ2-7, with 8 bases identical to TRBD2. Germline V CDR1 and CDR2: SGDLS, YYNGEE. The trim removed 4 bases at V and 5 bases at J, leaving 8 bases unmatched. The CDR3 sequence is 14 residues long. Here the CDR3 reads CASSPGTRRHEQYF. CDR3 nucleotides: TGTGCCAGCAGCCCTGGGACTAGAAGGCACGAGCAGTACTTC.

The rearrangement links TRBV5-1 to TRBJ2-7; a weak D match, TRBD1 (6 bases). V gave up 4 bases and J gave up 0 bases, with 14 bases separating them. This CDR3 region has 15 residues. Looked up from germline, CDR1 is SGHRS and CDR2 is YFSETQ. Here the CDR3 DNA reads TGCGCCAGCAGCGCCTTAAACAGGGTCTCCTACGAGCAGTACTTC. It is translated as CASSALNRVSYEQYF.

The chain couples TRBV2 to TRBJ1-1; TRBD1 is a possible D gene (6 bases). The CDR3 totals 11 residues. Germline lookup yields CDR1 SNHLY and CDR2 FYNNEI. Trimming took off 5 bases at V and 7 bases at J, with 8 bases between the two ends. The DNA for the CDR3 is TGTGCCAGCAGTTGGGACATTGAAGCTTTCTTT. Its translation is CASSWDIEAFF. Based on the CDR3 plus reference TRBV2 and TRBJ1-1, the full variable domain is EPEVTQTPSHQVTQMGQEVILRCVPISNHLYFYWYRQILGQKVEFLVSFYNNEISEKSEIFDDQFSVERPDGSNFTLKIRSTKLEDSAMYFCASSWDIEAFFGQGTRLTVV.

This rearrangement joins TRBV7-3 to TRBJ2-3, with 7 nucleotides matching TRBD2. The germline gives CDR1 SGHTA, CDR2 FQGTGA. V dropped 5 bases and J dropped 3; count of bases not matched to a gene: 14. The CDR3 has 17 amino acids. The CDR3 DNA is TGTGCCAGCAGCGTCGCGGATAGCGGAGCGGGGACAGATACGCAGTATTTT. It is translated as CASSVADSGAGTDTQYF. The complete variable domain, with remaining parts taken from reference TRBV7-3 and TRBJ2-3, reads GAGVSQTPSNKVTEKGKYVELRCDPISGHTALYWYRQSLGQGPEFLIYFQGTGAADDSGLPNDRFFAVRPEGSVSTLKIQRTERGDSAVYLCASSVADSGAGTDTQYFGPGTRLTVL.

The V call is TRBV6-5, the J call TRBJ1-3; 7 positions agree with TRBD1. Per the germline V gene, CDR1 is MNHEY and CDR2 is SVGAGI. This CDR3 spans 12 amino acids. V was clipped by 10 bases and J by 2 bases; unmatched bases: 2. Written as DNA, the CDR3 is TGTGCCACAGGGGGTGCTGGAAACACCATATATTTT. This sequence encodes CATGGAGNTIYF.

The V and J genes are TRBV6-1 and TRBJ1-1; possibly TRBD1 for D (5 bases). The CDR3 consists of 18 residues. Germline CDR1 MNHNS, CDR2 SASEGT. Trimming pared 1 base from V and 0 bases from J, leaving 18 bases between. This CDR3 reads CASSEEPRAVIMNTEAFF. For the CDR3, the DNA is TGTGCCAGCAGTGAAGAGCCCAGGGCAGTCATAATGAACACTGAAGCTTTCTTT.

The chain recombines TRBV7-9 with TRBJ1-2; no definite D call. The CDR3 length is 15 residues. Germline CDR1 SEHNR, CDR2 FQNEAQ (reference sequence). The germline V and J ends were trimmed by 2 bases and 2 bases, with 12 bases remaining between them. The CDR3 sequence: CASSLWVAGNYGYTF. Written as DNA, the CDR3 is TGTGCCAGCAGCTTATGGGTTGCAGGCAACTATGGCTACACCTTC. Complete variable domain (other parts from reference TRBV7-9 and TRBJ1-2): DTGVSQNPRHKITKRGQNVTFRCDPISEHNRLYWYRQTLGQGPEFLTYFQNEAQLEKSRLLSDRFSAERPKGSFSTLEIQRTEQGDSAMYLCASSLWVAGNYGYTFGSGTRLTVV.

The chain recombines TRBV21-1 with TRBJ1-2; the table calls TRBD1, which could not be checked here. TRBV21-1 is a pseudogene. The CDR3 sequence is 15 residues long. The CDR3 nucleotides are TGTGCCAGCAGCAGCGTATTACAGGGTTCGAGGGGCTACACCTTC. It specifies CASSSVLQGSRGYTF.

The chain joins TRBV7-9 to TRBJ2-1; tentative D call: TRBD2 (6 bases). V was shortened by 5 bases and J by 9 bases, with 11 bases between the two germline ends. The CDR3 contains 12 residues. Per germline, CDR1 SEHNR and CDR2 FQNEAQ (reference sequence). As DNA, the CDR3 is TGTGCCAGCAGCCTAGGGGAGGTTGAGCAGTTCTTC. The encoded protein is CASSLGEVEQFF. The whole variable domain, filled in from reference TRBV7-9 and TRBJ2-1, reads DTGVSQNPRHKITKRGQNVTFRCDPISEHNRLYWYRQTLGQGPEFLTYFQNEAQLEKSRLLSDRFSAERPKGSFSTLEIQRTEQGDSAMYLCASSLGEVEQFFGPGTRLTVL.

The V and J genes are TRBV19 and TRBJ2-7, with TRBD2 matching over 12 bases. This CDR3 is built from 15 residues. The germline CDR1 and CDR2 sequences are LNHDA and SQIVND (reference sequence). J lost 5 bases, V lost 3 bases, and 5 bases had no gene match. The CDR3 DNA sequence: TGTGCCAGTAGTATGACTAGCGGGGGCTTCGACGAGCAGTACTTC. This encodes CASSMTSGGFDEQYF.

The rearrangement joins TRBV19 to TRBJ2-7, with D tentatively TRBD1 (6 bases). The V end lost 7 bases, the J end lost 6 bases, and 16 bases lay between the germline ends. CDR1 and CDR2 (germline): LNHDA, SQIVND (reference sequence). This CDR3 region has 13 residues. Here the CDR3 reads CASKGQGKVEQYF. DNA of the CDR3: TGTGCCAGTAAGGGGCAGGGGAAAGTCGAGCAGTACTTC. Full variable domain (remainder filled in from reference TRBV19 and TRBJ2-7): DGGITQSPKYLFRKEGQNVTLSCEQNLNHDAMYWYRQDPGQGLRLIYYSQIVNDFQKGDIAEGYSVSREKKESFPLTVTSAQKNPTAFYLCASKGQGKVEQYFGPGTRLTVT.

V and J are TRBV18 and TRBJ2-1, with a possible D match to TRBD1 (5 bases). Germline V lookup: CDR1 KGHSH, CDR2 LQKENI. Trimming took 2 bases from V and 8 from J, leaving 10 bases between them. This CDR3 has 13 residues. The CDR3 region is CASSPGALDEQFF. In nucleotides, the CDR3 is TGTGCCAGCTCACCAGGGGCACTGGATGAGCAGTTCTTC. Full variable domain (rest looked up from reference TRBV18 and TRBJ2-1): NAGVMQNPRHLVRRRGQEARLRCSPMKGHSHVYWYRQLPEEGLKFMVYLQKENIIDESGMPKERFSAEFPKEGPSILRIQQVVRGDSAAYFCASSPGALDEQFFGPGTRLTVL.

This chain joins TRBV7-9 and TRBJ1-4; 7 bases fit TRBD1. Germline lookup yields CDR1 SEHNR and CDR2 FQNEAQ (reference sequence). Trimming removed 2 bases from V and 3 bases from J; junction bases left unmatched: 3. The CDR3 extends over 15 amino acids. The CDR3 spells CASSLPGQSNEKLFF. In nucleotides, the CDR3 is TGTGCCAGCAGCTTACCGGGACAGTCTAATGAAAAACTGTTTTTT.

This chain uses TRBV3-1 (or the pseudogene TRBV3-2) with TRBJ2-1, with a tentative D call TRBD1 (5 bases). Germline V lookup: CDR1 LGHDT, CDR2 YNNKEL (reference sequence). The CDR3 has 13 residues. Trimming left V 1 base short and J 4 bases short, with 5 bases between. CDR3 loop: CASSQGQYNEQFF. The CDR3 DNA is TGTGCCAGCAGCCAAGGACAGTACAATGAGCAGTTCTTC.

This sequence joins TRBV5-1 and TRBJ2-1; 7 bases are a match to TRBD1. In germline, CDR1 is SGHRS, CDR2 YFSETQ. Trimming at V came to 2 bases and at J to 3 bases, leaving 8 bases not matched to a gene. The CDR3 contains 16 residues. Here the CDR3 DNA reads TGCGCCAGCAGCTTTAGTGGGACAGATATCTACAATGAGCAGTTCTTC. Translation gives CASSFSGTDIYNEQFF. The complete variable domain, with remaining parts taken from reference TRBV5-1 and TRBJ2-1, reads KAGVTQTPRYLIKTRGQQVTLSCSPISGHRSVSWYQQTPGQGLQFLFEYFSETQRNKGNFPGRFSGRQFSNSRSEMNVSTLELGDSALYLCASSFSGTDIYNEQFFGPGTRLTVL.

For the CDR3, the DNA is TGTGCCAGCAGTGAATCCGACAGGTTCAGGGGGAATGAGCAGTTCTTC. Translating gives CASSESDRFRGNEQFF. The chain uses TRBV25-1 and TRBJ2-1, with 7 bases identical to TRBD1. The germline gives CDR1 MGHDK, CDR2 SYGVNS. The CDR3 loop spans 16 amino acids. V was pared by 1 base and J by 7 bases, with 10 bases of the junction left unmatched.